Listed below are T cell receptor beta chains from one sample, sequenced in a study of T cells in Graves' hyperthyroidism and ophthalmopathy. MiXCR, run by TCRdb on the multiplex PCR reads, gives a single entry per CDR3 protein. The sample carries a few hundred thousand distinct CDR3 sequences, more than 15% recorded once. Sequencing used blood. The source of these receptors is a woman in her twenties or thirties with Graves' hyperthyroidism. Both conserved end residues are part of each CDR3. D genes are given only for firm matches. Clone size is given for some rows only: seen once, a few or many times, or a class if the clone is expanded.

many	TRBV5-6	.	TRBJ2-4	TGTGCCAGCAGCTTGCTCCAGGGAAACATTCAGTACTTC	CASSLLQGNIQYF
many	TRBV6-5	TRBD2	TRBJ2-1	TGTGCCAGCAGTTACTCGGCGGGACTAGCGGGAGGGAAATCCTACAATGAGCAGTTCTTC	CASSYSAGLAGGKSYNEQFF
many	TRBV18	.	TRBJ1-1	TGTGCCAGCTCAAGGGGACGGATGAACACTGAAGCTTTCTTT	CASSRGRMNTEAFF
.	TRBV30	TRBD1	TRBJ1-6	TGTGCCTGGTGCCATCAGGGGGTTTATAATTCACCCCTCCACTTT	CAWCHQGVYNSPLHF
many	TRBV7-9	TRBD2	TRBJ2-1	TGTGCCAGCAGCTTAGGGACTAGCGGGGTCGACAATGAGCAGTTCTTC	CASSLGTSGVDNEQFF
few	TRBV5-8	.	TRBJ2-2	TGTGCCAGCAGCTTTCTCGACTTTACTAACACCGGGGAGCTGTTTTTT	CASSFLDFTNTGELFF
many	TRBV20-1	TRBD2	TRBJ2-5	TGCAGTGCTAGCGCTACTAGCGGAGAAGAGACCCAGTACTTC	CSASATSGEETQYF
few	TRBV28	TRBD2	TRBJ2-3	TGTGCCAGCAGCCCCGACCGCTGGGGACTAGAGCAGTGGGATACGCAGTATTTT	CASSPDRWGLEQWDTQYF
many	TRBV10-3	.	TRBJ1-5	TGTGCCATCAGTGAGTCACGGCAGGGATCGTTAGGTCAGCCCCAGCATTTT	CAISESRQGSLGQPQHF
.	TRBV7-6	.	TRBJ2-3	TGTGCCAGCAGCTTAGCCAGCAATCGTGGAGATACGCAGTATTTT	CASSLASNRGDTQYF
many	TRBV2	.	TRBJ1-1	TGTGCCAGCAGTATGAAGGGGAAAGAGGCTTTCTTT	CASSMKGKEAFF
many	TRBV5-1	TRBD2	TRBJ2-7	TGCGCCAGCAGCTTTGGGACTAGCGGGGCGAACGAGCAGTACTTC	CASSFGTSGANEQYF
few	TRBV19	.	TRBJ2-1	TGTGCTACCCGGGCGAGGGGAGGAATCTCCTACAATGAGCAGTTCTTC	CATRARGGISYNEQFF
many	TRBV7-2	TRBD2	TRBJ2-5	TGTGCCAGCAGACTAGGACTAGCGGGGCATGGGGAGACCCAGTACTTC	CASRLGLAGHGETQYF
.	TRBV6-1	TRBD1	TRBJ2-7	TGTGCCAGCGGGGGGACAGGTTATTACGAGCAGTACTTC	CASGGTGYYEQYF
many	TRBV28	.	TRBJ2-7	TGTGCCAGCATTAGAGGCAGCCGAAGCTCCTACGAGCAGTACTTC	CASIRGSRSSYEQYF
many	TRBV6-1	TRBD1	TRBJ1-2	TGTGCCAGCAGTCCCGGGACAGGGGGGAACTATGGCTACACCTTC	CASSPGTGGNYGYTF
.	TRBV6-1	TRBD1	TRBJ1-5	TGTGCCAGTGAAGCCGGGACAGGGGGCGCCGGCAATCAGCCCCAGCATTTT	CASEAGTGGAGNQPQHF
many	TRBV29-1	.	TRBJ2-7	TGCAGCGCGGTGGGTGGGGACGAAGTCGGCTACGAGCAGTACTTC	CSAVGGDEVGYEQYF
many	TRBV3-1	.	TRBJ1-5	TGTGCCAGCAGCCAAGAGCGCGGGCAGCCCCAGCATTTT	CASSQERGQPQHF
many	TRBV12-3/TRBV12-4	.	TRBJ2-1	TGTGCCAGCAGTCCTACAGGGAACCATGAGCAGTTCTTC	CASSPTGNHEQFF
many	TRBV20-1	TRBD1	TRBJ2-7	TGCAGTGCTAGATTGACCGGGACAGGGAGCTACGAGCAGTACTTC	CSARLTGTGSYEQYF
.	TRBV19	.	TRBJ2-7	TGTGCCAGTAGCCCCGTTGTCAGCCTGGAGCAGTACTTC	CASSPVVSLEQYF
.	TRBV9	.	TRBJ2-2	TGTGCCAGCAGCATATCGACTAGTTTCATCACCGGGGAGCTGTTTTTT	CASSISTSFITGELFF
.	TRBV20-1	TRBD2	TRBJ2-1	TGCAGTGCTAGAGACCGACTAGCGGGAGGCGGCGAGCAGTTCTTC	CSARDRLAGGGEQFF
few	TRBV7-3	TRBD2	TRBJ2-1	TGTGCCAGCAGCTTAAGGCCTCTGGGCGGGAGTATTTCCTACAATGAGCAGTTCTTC	CASSLRPLGGSISYNEQFF